Following are 8 T cell receptor beta chains from one sample sequenced in a study of blood T cell repertoires in COVID-19. Profiling relied on immunoSEQ multiplex PCR, and the TCRdb table lists in-frame clones only, not all of them. This table holds roughly 34,000 clones, almost 90% found once. Sequencing used peripheral blood. The receptors here all came from a woman aged 70-85 years with active COVID-19.

Sample share makes this clone medium-sized. V usage is TRBV7-9 and J usage is TRBJ1-5, with D unclear. Germline-derived CDR1 and CDR2 are SEHNR and FQNEAQ (reference sequence). V was clipped by 1 base and J by 6 bases, with 4 bases between them. The CDR3 consists of 12 residues. The DNA of the CDR3 is TGTGCCAGCAGCTTAGGTAGTCAGCCCCAGCATTTT. Its translation is CASSLGSQPQHF.

A single count supports this clone. The junction departs from the called germline gene at one end, perhaps through a read error. The chain has TRBV13 and TRBJ2-5, with 9 bases fitting TRBD2. The germline V gene has CDR1 PRHDT and CDR2 FYEKMQ (reference sequence). The CDR3 contains 16 residues. The CDR3 reads CASSLVPRGGQGTQYF. The CDR3 DNA follows: TGTGCCAGCAGCTTAGTCCCGCGGGGGGGCCAAGGGACCCAGTACTTC. Filled out from reference TRBV13 and TRBJ2-5, the complete variable domain reads AAGVIQSPRHLIKEKRETATLKCYPIPRHDTVYWYQQGPGQDPQFLISFYEKMQSDKGSIPDRFSAQQFSDYHSELNMSSLELGDSALYFCASSLVPRGGQGTQYFGPGTRLLVL.

The rearrangement links TRBV5-1 to TRBJ1-1; TRBD1 might be the D (6 bases). The CDR3 sequence is 15 residues long. Trimming took off 1 base at V and 4 bases at J, with 14 bases between the two ends. Germline loops: CDR1 SGHRS, CDR2 YFSETQ. The CDR3 DNA reads as TGCGCCAGCAGCTTGACCCCGACAGGCGGCACTGAAGCTTTCTTT. It translates to CASSLTPTGGTEAFF.

The V gene is TRBV7-9, the J gene TRBJ2-1, with D possibly being TRBD1 (5 bases). This CDR3 contains 15 residues. The V and J ends lost 3 bases and 4 bases respectively, with 13 bases between them. CDR1 SEHNR and CDR2 FQNEAQ come from the germline V gene (reference sequence). CDR3 sequence (DNA): TGTGCCAGCAGCTTCCAAGGACAAAGTTACAATGAGCAGTTCTTC. Its translation: CASSFQGQSYNEQFF.

V gene TRBV3-1 (or the pseudogene TRBV3-2) combines with J gene TRBJ2-5; D perhaps matches TRBD2 (5 bases). Germline-derived CDR1 and CDR2 are LGHDT and YNNKEL (reference sequence). The V gene lost 1 base and the J gene lost 5 bases, with 11 bases spanning the gap. There are 14 residues in the CDR3. The CDR3 reads CASSQAGTGETQYF. The CDR3 DNA is TGTGCCAGCAGCCAAGCCGGTACGGGGGAGACCCAGTACTTC.

The CDR3 loop is CASSRGTSGGQETQYF. The CDR3 DNA follows: TGTGCCAGCAGCCGCGGGACTAGCGGCGGCCAAGAGACCCAGTACTTC. The rearrangement links TRBV3-1 (or the pseudogene TRBV3-2) to TRBJ2-5, with TRBD2 matching over 11 bases. The V gene's germline CDR1 is LGHDT and CDR2 YNNKEL (reference sequence). With 4 bases clipped from V and 1 base from J, the junction kept 5 bases outside the gene matches. The CDR3 is 16 residues long.

The V gene is TRBV6-2 or TRBV6-3, the J gene TRBJ2-7, with D unclear. CDR1 is MNHEY, CDR2 SVGEGT, per germline. CDR3 length equals 14 residues. V was pared by 5 bases and J by 2 bases, with 13 bases between. The CDR3 coding sequence is TGTGCCAGCAGTCCCGACGGGTTGCCCTACGAGCAGTACTTC. It yields the protein CASSPDGLPYEQYF.

The CDR3: CASSNPGLAGSRQFF. As DNA, the CDR3 is TGTGCCAGCAGCAATCCGGGACTAGCGGGGAGCAGGCAGTTCTTC. This chain links TRBV9 with TRBJ2-1, with 13 positions matching TRBD2. V dropped 4 bases and J dropped 12; count of bases not matched to a gene: 10. The CDR3 loop spans 15 amino acids. Per the germline V gene, CDR1 is SGDLS and CDR2 is YYNGEE.